Only one count was recorded for the clone carrying this T cell receptor beta chain. This CDR3 has 16 residues. V lost 2 bases, J lost 6 bases, and 8 bases stayed unmatched. The germline CDR1 and CDR2 sequences are GTSNPN and SVGIG (reference sequence). This sample was included in a study of blood T cell repertoires in COVID-19. Profiling relied on immunoSEQ multiplex PCR, and the TCRdb table lists in-frame clones only, not all of them. The data contain about 220,000 clones, more than 70% of them singletons. The sequence was collected from a woman of 80 years or more with acute or convalescent COVID-19. This chain links TRBV30 with TRBJ2-3; TRBD2 matches 13 bases. The sample was peripheral blood. CDR3 loop: CAWSPGTSGVRDTQYF. The CDR3 coding sequence is TGTGCCTGGAGTCCCGGGACTAGCGGGGTTCGGGATACGCAGTATTTT.